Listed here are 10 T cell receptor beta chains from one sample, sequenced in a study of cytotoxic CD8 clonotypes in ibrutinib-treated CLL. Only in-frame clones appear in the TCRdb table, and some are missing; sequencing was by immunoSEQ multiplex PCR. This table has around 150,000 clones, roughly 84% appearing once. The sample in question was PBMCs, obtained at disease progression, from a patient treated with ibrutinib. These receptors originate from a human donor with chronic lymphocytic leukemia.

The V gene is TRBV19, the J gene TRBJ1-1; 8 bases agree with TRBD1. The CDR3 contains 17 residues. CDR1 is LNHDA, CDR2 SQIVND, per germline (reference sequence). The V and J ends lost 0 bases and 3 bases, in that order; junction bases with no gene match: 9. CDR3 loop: CASSIDEMDRVDTEAFF. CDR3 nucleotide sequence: TGTGCCAGTAGTATAGATGAGATGGACAGGGTAGACACTGAAGCTTTCTTT.

For the CDR3, the DNA is TGTGCCAGCAGCTTCAGGGACCTGGCCAATCAGCCCCAGCATTTT. This translates into CASSFRDLANQPQHF. The gene calls are TRBV7-8 and TRBJ1-5; possibly TRBD1 for D (5 bases). CDR1 SGHVS and CDR2 FQNEAQ come from the germline V gene. This CDR3 is built from 15 residues. V dropped 3 bases and J dropped 3 bases, with 12 bases sitting between them.

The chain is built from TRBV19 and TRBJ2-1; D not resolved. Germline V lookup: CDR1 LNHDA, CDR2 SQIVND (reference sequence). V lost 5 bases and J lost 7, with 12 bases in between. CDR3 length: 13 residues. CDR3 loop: CASSAVAYNEQFF. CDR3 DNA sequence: TGTGCCAGTAGTGCGGTAGCTTATAATGAGCAGTTCTTC.

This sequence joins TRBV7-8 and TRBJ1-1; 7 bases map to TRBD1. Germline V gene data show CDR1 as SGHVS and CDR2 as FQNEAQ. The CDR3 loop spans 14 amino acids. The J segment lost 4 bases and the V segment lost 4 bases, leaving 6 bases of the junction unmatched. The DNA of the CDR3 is TGTGCCAGCAGCTACCCTGACAGGGTCACTGAAGCTTTCTTT. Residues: CASSYPDRVTEAFF. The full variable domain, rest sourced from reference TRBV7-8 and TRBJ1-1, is GAGVSQSPRYKVAKRGQDVALRCDPISGHVSLFWYQQALGQGPEFLTYFQNEAQLDKSGLPSDRFFAERPEGSVSTLKIQRTQQEDSAVYLCASSYPDRVTEAFFGQGTRLTVV.

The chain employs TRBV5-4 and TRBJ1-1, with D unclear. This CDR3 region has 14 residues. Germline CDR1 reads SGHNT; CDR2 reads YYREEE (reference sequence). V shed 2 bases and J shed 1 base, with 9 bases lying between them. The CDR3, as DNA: TGTGCCAGCAGCTTATCGTTCAAGAACACTGAAGCTTTCTTT. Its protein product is CASSLSFKNTEAFF. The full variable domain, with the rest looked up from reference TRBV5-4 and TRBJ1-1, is ETGVTQSPTHLIKTRGQQVTLRCSSQSGHNTVSWYQQALGQGPQFIFQYYREEENGRGNFPPRFSGLQFPNYSSELNVNALELDDSALYLCASSLSFKNTEAFFGQGTRLTVV.

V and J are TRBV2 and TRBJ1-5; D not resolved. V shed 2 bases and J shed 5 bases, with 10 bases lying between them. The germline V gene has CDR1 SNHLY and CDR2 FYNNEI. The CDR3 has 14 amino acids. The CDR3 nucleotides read TGTGCCAGCAGTGAAAGCAGGTTGGATCAGCCCCAGCATTTT. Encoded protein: CASSESRLDQPQHF.

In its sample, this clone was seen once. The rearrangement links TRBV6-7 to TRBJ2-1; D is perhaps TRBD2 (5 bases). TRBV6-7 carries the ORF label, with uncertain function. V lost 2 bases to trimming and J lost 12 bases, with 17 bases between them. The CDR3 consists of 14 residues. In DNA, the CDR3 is TGTGCCAGCAGTTACGCTAATACTAGTACCGGGCAGTTCTTC. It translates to CASSYANTSTGQFF.

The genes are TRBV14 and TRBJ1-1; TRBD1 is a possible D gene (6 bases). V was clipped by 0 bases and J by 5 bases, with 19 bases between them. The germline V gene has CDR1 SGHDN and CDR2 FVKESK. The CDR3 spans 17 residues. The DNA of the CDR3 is TGTGCCAGCAGCCAAGATGACAGGTTCCGATCGTGGACTGAAGCTTTCTTT. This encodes CASSQDDRFRSWTEAFF.

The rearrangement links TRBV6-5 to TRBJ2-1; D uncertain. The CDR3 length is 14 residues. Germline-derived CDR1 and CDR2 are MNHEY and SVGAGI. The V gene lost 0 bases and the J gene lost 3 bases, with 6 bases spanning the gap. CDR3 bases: TGTGCCAGCAGTTACTCACCTATCTACAATGAGCAGTTCTTC. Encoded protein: CASSYSPIYNEQFF.

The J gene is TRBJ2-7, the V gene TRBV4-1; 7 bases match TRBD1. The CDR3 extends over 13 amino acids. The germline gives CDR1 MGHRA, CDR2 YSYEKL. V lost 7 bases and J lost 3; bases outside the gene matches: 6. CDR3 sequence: CASKGGRFYEQYF. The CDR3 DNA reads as TGCGCCAGCAAAGGGGGCAGATTCTACGAGCAGTACTTC.